One and the same sample provided the 18 T cell receptor beta chains below, sequenced in a study of cytomegalovirus exposure and HLA in healthy donors. In the PCR, 60 Vbeta and 13 Jbeta primers were used. Sequencing used immunoSEQ multiplex PCR; TCRdb keeps in-frame clones, though not all of them. This table lists 100,000 to 150,000 clones. Material for sequencing was PBMCs. The receptor source for this set is a woman between 40 and 55 years old in good health and CMV-seropositive.

This chain joins TRBV13 and TRBJ2-1; TRBD1 is a possible D gene (6 bases). CDR1 is PRHDT, CDR2 FYEKMQ, per germline (reference sequence). V gave up 3 bases and J gave up 5 bases, with 17 bases separating them. This CDR3 is 16 amino acids long. CDR3 residues: CASSFLRLDRNNEQFF. In DNA, the CDR3 is TGTGCCAGCAGCTTCCTCCGGCTGGACAGAAACAATGAGCAGTTCTTC.

V gene TRBV25-1 combines with J gene TRBJ2-5; 10 positions match TRBD1. The DNA end favors TRBJ2-7, so the J call may be wrong. CDR1 is MGHDK and CDR2 is SYGVNS in the germline V gene. CDR3 size: 15 residues. CDR3 protein: CASGGGTGVSYEQYF. DNA of the CDR3: TGTGCCAGCGGGGGAGGGACAGGGGTCTCATACGAGCAGTACTTC.

The chain is built from TRBV27 and TRBJ1-2; the match to TRBD1 covers 8 bases. V dropped 4 bases and J dropped 6; count of bases not matched to a gene: 4. Germline V gives CDR1 MNHEY, CDR2 SMNVEV (reference sequence). This CDR3 is 13 amino acids long. CDR3 coding DNA: TGTGCCAGCAGTTCGACAGGGGAAGATGGCTACACCTTC. It translates to CASSSTGEDGYTF.

This chain connects TRBV30 to TRBJ1-2; D gene uncertain. CDR3 length: 12 residues. The germline V gene encodes CDR1 GTSNPN and CDR2 SVGIG (reference sequence). Trimming took off 2 bases at V and 8 bases at J, with 12 bases between the two ends. The CDR3 sequence is CAWSPHGRGYTF. The DNA of the CDR3 is TGTGCCTGGAGTCCCCATGGGCGAGGCTACACCTTC.

The CDR3 bases are TGTGCCAGTAGCAGGGGGCCCGTGAGCGAGCAGTACTTC. Translated, it gives CASSRGPVSEQYF. The V and J genes are TRBV5-4 and TRBJ2-7; 8 bases align to TRBD1. V shed 8 bases and J 6 bases; nucleotides not matched to a gene: 10. The CDR3 contains 13 residues. Germline CDR1 and CDR2: SGHNT and YYREEE (reference sequence). The full variable domain, with the rest looked up from reference TRBV5-4 and TRBJ2-7, is ETGVTQSPTHLIKTRGQQVTLRCSSQSGHNTVSWYQQALGQGPQFIFQYYREEENGRGNFPPRFSGLQFPNYSSELNVNALELDDSALYLCASSRGPVSEQYFGPGTRLTVT.

The rearrangement links TRBV7-2 to TRBJ1-1, with a tentative D call TRBD1 (6 bases). The CDR3 is made up of 17 amino acids. Per the germline V gene, CDR1 is SGHTA and CDR2 is FQGNSA. Trimming shortened V by 3 bases and J by 1 base, and 18 bases separated the two germline ends. In DNA form, the CDR3 reads TGTGCCAGCAGCTTTCTTGTCAAAACAGGGACGAACACTGAAGCTTTCTTT. This translates into CASSFLVKTGTNTEAFF.

The J gene is TRBJ2-7, the V gene TRBV19; the D gene is possibly TRBD1 (6 bases). Trimming took 1 base from V and 0 from J, leaving 10 bases between them. Per germline, CDR1 LNHDA and CDR2 SQIVND (reference sequence). The CDR3 is 15 amino acids. The DNA for the CDR3 is TGTGCCAGTAGTATAGGACAGGTCCGCTCCTACGAGCAGTACTTC. Translating gives CASSIGQVRSYEQYF. The whole variable domain, filled in from reference TRBV19 and TRBJ2-7, reads DGGITQSPKYLFRKEGQNVTLSCEQNLNHDAMYWYRQDPGQGLRLIYYSQIVNDFQKGDIAEGYSVSREKKESFPLTVTSAQKNPTAFYLCASSIGQVRSYEQYFGPGTRLTVT.

The chain carries TRBV19 and TRBJ2-1, with D possibly being TRBD2 (6 bases). The CDR3 is made up of 13 amino acids. From germline, CDR1 is LNHDA and CDR2 SQIVND (reference sequence). V was shortened by 7 bases and J by 7 bases, with 14 bases between the two germline ends. The CDR3: CASTAQTRNEQFF. CDR3 in DNA: TGTGCCAGTACGGCACAGACTAGGAATGAGCAGTTCTTC.

Worth noting for this clone: As the CDR3 is not closed by the conserved phenylalanine or tryptophan, this likely results from a read error. The gene calls are TRBV27 and TRBJ1-2; D remains ambiguous. Trimming pared 3 bases from V and 3 bases from J, leaving 8 bases between. From germline, CDR1 is MNHEY and CDR2 SMNVEV (reference sequence). The CDR3 has 13 amino acids. This CDR3 is CASSFEGDYGYTL. The CDR3 DNA sequence: TGTGCCAGCAGTTTTGAGGGTGACTATGGCTACACCCTC.

The gene calls are TRBV7-9 and TRBJ2-7; D gene ambiguous. The CDR3 spans 15 residues. Germline CDR1 and CDR2: SEHNR and FQNEAQ (reference sequence). The germline V and J ends were trimmed by 1 base and 3 bases, with 13 bases remaining between them. In DNA, the CDR3 is TGTGCCAGCAGCTTAGACCCCCAGGCCAGCTACGAGCAGTACTTC. The encoded protein is CASSLDPQASYEQYF.

This chain links TRBV11-2 with TRBJ2-7; D perhaps matches TRBD2 (6 bases). This CDR3 has 14 residues. Trimming cost V 5 bases and J 1 base, with 12 bases left between them. Germline V CDR1 and CDR2: SGHAT, FQNNGV. In nucleotides, the CDR3 is TGTGCCAGCAGCCCCGGGACTTATTCCTACGAGCAGTACTTC. Its translation: CASSPGTYSYEQYF.

V usage is TRBV7-8 and J usage is TRBJ2-5; TRBD1 matches at 9 bases. The CDR3 extends over 15 amino acids. The V gene end was trimmed by 6 bases and the J gene end by 6 bases; junction bases not matched to a gene: 11. Germline V gene sequence: CDR1 SGHVS, CDR2 FQNEAQ. The CDR3 is CASRSQQGARKTQYF. The CDR3 bases are TGTGCCAGCAGGTCACAACAGGGGGCGCGAAAGACCCAGTACTTC.

The chain is built from TRBV28 and TRBJ2-7; D may be TRBD1 (5 bases). The CDR3 runs 13 residues. Germline values: CDR1 MDHEN, CDR2 SYDVKM. V was pared by 6 bases and J by 8 bases, with 17 bases between. This CDR3 is CASRVGHHTKQYF. DNA of the CDR3: TGTGCCAGCAGAGTTGGACATCATACTAAGCAGTACTTC.

V is TRBV6-5 and J is TRBJ1-2; D call uncertain. The CDR3 has 13 residues. Germline V gene sequence: CDR1 MNHEY, CDR2 SVGAGI. V lost 10 bases to trimming and J lost 5 bases, with 17 bases between them. As DNA, the CDR3 is TGTGCCACCATGGACTTGGGGAATTATGGCTACACCTTC. It codes for CATMDLGNYGYTF.

V usage is TRBV5-6 and J usage is TRBJ2-7; D is possibly TRBD2 (5 bases). Germline loops: CDR1 SGHDT, CDR2 YYEEEE. V was cut by 5 bases and J by 1 base, with 10 bases left in between. CDR3 length equals 13 residues. DNA of the CDR3: TGTGCCAGCAGGAGGGTCTCTTCCTACGAGCAGTACTTC. Its translation is CASRRVSSYEQYF.

The chain uses TRBV10-2 and TRBJ1-1; D is perhaps TRBD1 (6 bases). CDR3 size: 13 residues. Per the germline V gene, CDR1 is WSHSY and CDR2 is SAAADI. Trimming removed 7 bases at V and 4 bases at J, with 13 bases between. This CDR3 reads CASTGVGATEAFF. CDR3 nucleotide sequence: TGCGCCAGCACCGGGGTGGGGGCCACTGAAGCTTTCTTT.

This sequence joins TRBV5-6 and TRBJ2-7; D might be TRBD2 (5 bases). Trimming removed 3 bases at V and 9 bases at J, with 16 bases between. The CDR3 is 13 residues long. The germline CDR1 and CDR2 sequences are SGHDT and YYEEEE. CDR3: CASSSTGGGGQYF. CDR3 bases: TGTGCCAGCAGCTCCACCGGAGGAGGTGGGCAGTACTTC. The full variable domain, in which reference TRBV5-6 and TRBJ2-7 provide the parts outside the CDR3, is DAGVTQSPTHLIKTRGQQVTLRCSPKSGHDTVSWYQQALGQGPQFIFQYYEEEERQRGNFPDRFSGHQFPNYSSELNVNALLLGDSALYLCASSSTGGGGQYFGPGTRLTVT.

The rearrangement joins TRBV2 to TRBJ2-1, with 9 positions matching TRBD2. The CDR3 runs to 17 residues. Germline assignment: CDR1 SNHLY and CDR2 FYNNEI. After removal of 7 bases from V and 3 bases from J, the junction contained 13 bases not matched to a gene. CDR3 sequence (DNA): TGTGCCAGCACAAGATCTCGACTAGCGGATCGCTACAATGAGCAGTTCTTC. Translated: CASTRSRLADRYNEQFF.